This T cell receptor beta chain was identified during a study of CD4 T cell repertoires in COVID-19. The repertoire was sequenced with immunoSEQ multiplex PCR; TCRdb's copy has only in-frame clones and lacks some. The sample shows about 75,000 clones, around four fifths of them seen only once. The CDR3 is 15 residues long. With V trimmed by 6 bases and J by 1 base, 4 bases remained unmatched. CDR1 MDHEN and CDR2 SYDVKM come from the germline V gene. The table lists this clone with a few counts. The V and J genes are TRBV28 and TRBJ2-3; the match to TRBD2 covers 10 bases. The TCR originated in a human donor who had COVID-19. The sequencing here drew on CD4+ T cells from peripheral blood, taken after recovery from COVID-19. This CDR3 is CASRTSGKGTDTQYF. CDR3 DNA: TGTGCCAGCAGAACTAGCGGGAAAGGCACAGATACGCAGTATTTT. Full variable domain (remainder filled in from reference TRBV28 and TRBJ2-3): DVKVTQSSRYLVKRTGEKVFLECVQDMDHENMFWYRQDPGLGLRLIYFSYDVKMKEKGDIPEGYSVSREKKERFSLILESASTNQTSMYLCASRTSGKGTDTQYFGPGTRLTVL.